These T cell receptor beta chains were read from a single sample in a study of blood T cell repertoires in COVID-19. The table came from immunoSEQ multiplex PCR; TCRdb's copy has only in-frame clones and leaves some out. The sample consists of roughly 120,000 clones, 90% of them appearing once. Input material: peripheral blood. These receptors came from a human donor with active COVID-19. The donor label of this sample is uncertain. Both conserved end residues are part of each CDR3. The D gene is left open where the match is weak. Size is omitted from some rows. Given values are once, few, many or a class for expanded clones.

V gene: TRBV10-3
D gene: -
clone size: -
J gene: TRBJ1-2
CDR3 DNA: TGTGCCATCAGTTTCGACAGCTATGGCTACACCTTC
CDR3 protein: CAISFDSYGYTF

V gene: TRBV2
D gene: -
clone size: -
J gene: TRBJ2-2
CDR3 DNA: TGTGCCAGCAGTGTACAGATGACCGGGGAGCTGTTTTTT
CDR3 protein: CASSVQMTGELFF

V gene: TRBV18
D gene: TRBD1
clone size: -
J gene: TRBJ1-3
CDR3 DNA: TGTGCCAGCTCACGCGGACAGGGAGGAAACACCATATATTTT
CDR3 protein: CASSRGQGGNTIYF

V gene: TRBV5-4
D gene: -
clone size: -
J gene: TRBJ1-1
CDR3 DNA: TGTGCCAGCAGCTTTGGGCAGAGCCAAGAGAACACTGAAGCTTTCTTT
CDR3 protein: CASSFGQSQENTEAFF

V gene: TRBV4-3
D gene: TRBD1
clone size: -
J gene: TRBJ2-7
CDR3 DNA: TGCGCCAGCAGCCAAGCGGGACAGGGGAGGAACGAGCAGTACTTC
CDR3 protein: CASSQAGQGRNEQYF

V gene: TRBV5-4
D gene: -
clone size: -
J gene: TRBJ2-5
CDR3 DNA: TGTGCCAGCAGCCCCTGGGGAGTACAAGAGACCCAGTACTTC
CDR3 protein: CASSPWGVQETQYF

V gene: TRBV5-5
D gene: TRBD2
clone size: -
J gene: TRBJ2-1
CDR3 DNA: TGTGCCAGCAGCTTGGAAGCTAGCGGGGTCTACAATGAGCAGTTCTTC
CDR3 protein: CASSLEASGVYNEQFF

V gene: TRBV5-8
D gene: -
clone size: -
J gene: TRBJ2-7
CDR3 DNA: TGTGCCAGCAGCTTGGGTGGTCAGGGTACCTACGAGCAGTACTTC
CDR3 protein: CASSLGGQGTYEQYF

V gene: TRBV9
D gene: -
clone size: -
J gene: TRBJ2-3
CDR3 DNA: TGTGCCAGCAGCGTAGCTCCTAGCACAGATACGCAGTATTTT
CDR3 protein: CASSVAPSTDTQYF

V gene: TRBV6-6
D gene: -
clone size: -
J gene: TRBJ1-5
CDR3 DNA: TGTGCCAGCAGTCCACAGGATCAGCCCCAGCATTTT
CDR3 protein: CASSPQDQPQHF

V gene: TRBV19
D gene: TRBD1
clone size: -
J gene: TRBJ1-5
CDR3 DNA: TGTGCCAGTAAAGTTAACGCTCAGGGGGCCTATAGCAATCAGCCCCAGCATTTT
CDR3 protein: CASKVNAQGAYSNQPQHF

V gene: TRBV6-2/TRBV6-3
D gene: -
clone size: -
J gene: TRBJ2-7
CDR3 DNA: TGTGCCAGCAGTTACCCCTACTACGAGCAGTACTTC
CDR3 protein: CASSYPYYEQYF

V gene: TRBV19
D gene: -
clone size: -
J gene: TRBJ2-7
CDR3 DNA: TGTGCCAGTAGTACCTTTATTCAGGGGCGGGTCGAGCAGTACTTC
CDR3 protein: CASSTFIQGRVEQYF

V gene: TRBV18
D gene: -
clone size: once
J gene: TRBJ2-5
CDR3 DNA: TGTGCCAGCTCACCATCTTTTGGGGCCGAGACCCAGTACTTC
CDR3 protein: CASSPSFGAETQYF

V gene: TRBV7-9
D gene: TRBD1
clone size: -
J gene: TRBJ1-2
CDR3 DNA: TGTGCCAGCAGCTTAACGACAGGGGGCGCGGTAACCACCTTC
CDR3 protein: CASSLTTGGAVTTF

V gene: TRBV6-5
D gene: TRBD2
clone size: -
J gene: TRBJ2-7
CDR3 DNA: TGTGCCAGCAGGACTAGCGGGGGCTACGAGCAGTACTTC
CDR3 protein: CASRTSGGYEQYF

V gene: TRBV7-9
D gene: -
clone size: once
J gene: TRBJ1-1
CDR3 DNA: TGTGCCAGCAGTCAAACAAGGGTGGGGCAGGGGTACACTGAAGCTTTCTTT
CDR3 protein: CASSQTRVGQGYTEAFF

V gene: TRBV27
D gene: -
clone size: -
J gene: TRBJ2-3
CDR3 DNA: TGTGCCAGCAGCTGGAGCCCGACCACGGCAGATACGCAGTATTTT
CDR3 protein: CASSWSPTTADTQYF

V gene: TRBV19
D gene: TRBD1
clone size: -
J gene: TRBJ2-3
CDR3 DNA: TGTGCCAGTAGGCAGGGGGCGGGGACGCAGTATTTT
CDR3 protein: CASRQGAGTQYF

V gene: TRBV28
D gene: TRBD1
clone size: -
J gene: TRBJ1-2
CDR3 DNA: TGTGCCAGCAGTTCACTGACTCCGGGACAGGGGTATGGCGGCTACACCTTC
CDR3 protein: CASSSLTPGQGYGGYTF

V gene: TRBV7-9
D gene: -
clone size: -
J gene: TRBJ1-1
CDR3 DNA: TGTGCCAGCAGCTTGAACCTGGAGGGAGCTTTCTTT
CDR3 protein: CASSLNLEGAFF

V gene: TRBV7-2
D gene: TRBD1
clone size: -
J gene: TRBJ2-7
CDR3 DNA: TGTGCCAGCAGCAGACCGGACAGGGCACAGCAGTACTTC
CDR3 protein: CASSRPDRAQQYF

V gene: TRBV7-8
D gene: TRBD1
clone size: -
J gene: TRBJ2-7
CDR3 DNA: TGTGCCAGCACCATAAAACCGGGACAGGGTAGATTCAACGAGCAGTACTTC
CDR3 protein: CASTIKPGQGRFNEQYF

V gene: TRBV5-4
D gene: -
clone size: -
J gene: TRBJ2-5
CDR3 DNA: TGTGCCAGCAGCTTGGTTGGGACACTCAAAGAGACCCAGTACTTC
CDR3 protein: CASSLVGTLKETQYF

V gene: TRBV7-8
D gene: -
clone size: -
J gene: TRBJ2-1
CDR3 DNA: TGTGCCAGCACCCCGATGACGGGGTTGGACAATGAGCAGTTCTTC
CDR3 protein: CASTPMTGLDNEQFF

V gene: TRBV6-4
D gene: TRBD2
clone size: -
J gene: TRBJ2-1
CDR3 DNA: TGTGCCAGCAGCCTGCGAGCGGGGGGGAGCAGGAATGAGCAGTTCTTC
CDR3 protein: CASSLRAGGSRNEQFF

V gene: TRBV18
D gene: -
clone size: -
J gene: TRBJ2-5
CDR3 DNA: TGTGCCAGCTCACCACCCGGGTTTAGAGTGGCCCAGTACTTC
CDR3 protein: CASSPPGFRVAQYF

V gene: TRBV3-1/TRBV3-2
D gene: -
clone size: -
J gene: TRBJ2-7
CDR3 DNA: TGTGCCAGCAGCCGTCGGCAGGGCAACGAGCAGTACTTC
CDR3 protein: CASSRRQGNEQYF

V gene: TRBV6-5
D gene: -
clone size: -
J gene: TRBJ2-1
CDR3 DNA: TGTGCCAGCCAGACAGCAAATGAGCAGTTCTTC
CDR3 protein: CASQTANEQFF

V gene: TRBV4-1
D gene: TRBD1
clone size: once
J gene: TRBJ2-7
CDR3 DNA: TGCGCCAGCAGCTCTCCCGGGACAGGGAAGTACGAGCAGTACTTC
CDR3 protein: CASSSPGTGKYEQYF

V gene: TRBV7-3
D gene: -
clone size: -
J gene: TRBJ1-2
CDR3 DNA: TGTGCCAGCAGCCGACGCTTGGGAGGCGGCTACACCTTC
CDR3 protein: CASSRRLGGGYTF

V gene: TRBV19
D gene: -
clone size: -
J gene: TRBJ1-5
CDR3 DNA: TGTGCCAGTACTCGACAGCTCAATCAGCCCCAGCATTTT
CDR3 protein: CASTRQLNQPQHF

V gene: TRBV18
D gene: TRBD1
clone size: -
J gene: TRBJ1-4
CDR3 DNA: TGTGCCAGCTCACGCGGACAGGGCGAAGAAAAACTGTTTTTT
CDR3 protein: CASSRGQGEEKLFF

V gene: TRBV13
D gene: TRBD2
clone size: once
J gene: TRBJ2-3
CDR3 DNA: TGTGCCAGCACGCCCGCTCCAGGGACTAGCGATCGCACAGATACGCAGTATTTT
CDR3 protein: CASTPAPGTSDRTDTQYF

V gene: TRBV4-2
D gene: -
clone size: -
J gene: TRBJ1-1
CDR3 DNA: TGTGCCAGCAGCCAAGTGTCGGGGGGGCCGGACACTGAAGCTTTCTTT
CDR3 protein: CASSQVSGGPDTEAFF

V gene: TRBV27
D gene: TRBD1
clone size: -
J gene: TRBJ1-1
CDR3 DNA: TGTGCCAGCAGCCCGCGACAGGGGAGGACTGAAGCTTTCTTT
CDR3 protein: CASSPRQGRTEAFF

V gene: TRBV28
D gene: TRBD1
clone size: -
J gene: TRBJ1-2
CDR3 DNA: TGTGCCAGCAGTAACAGGGGGCCCCAGGGCTATGGCTACACCTTC
CDR3 protein: CASSNRGPQGYGYTF

V gene: TRBV19
D gene: TRBD1
clone size: -
J gene: TRBJ2-1
CDR3 DNA: TGTGCCAGCGGACAGGGTTACTACAATGAGCAGTTCTTC
CDR3 protein: CASGQGYYNEQFF

V gene: TRBV19
D gene: TRBD1
clone size: -
J gene: TRBJ1-2
CDR3 DNA: TGTGCCAGTAGTATGCCCTGGGACAGGACTAACTATGGCTACACCTTC
CDR3 protein: CASSMPWDRTNYGYTF

V gene: TRBV19
D gene: TRBD1
clone size: -
J gene: TRBJ1-4
CDR3 DNA: TGTGCCAGTAGTATCGGGAAAACGACAGGGGGCTCTGAAAAACTGTTTTTT
CDR3 protein: CASSIGKTTGGSEKLFF

V gene: TRBV7-6
D gene: TRBD1
clone size: -
J gene: TRBJ1-2
CDR3 DNA: TGTGCCAGCAGCCCATATGGGCCGGGACAGGGGGCGTATGGCTACACCTTC
CDR3 protein: CASSPYGPGQGAYGYTF

V gene: TRBV9
D gene: -
clone size: -
J gene: TRBJ1-2
CDR3 DNA: TGTGCCAGCAGCGGAAGGGGCTATGGCTACACCTTC
CDR3 protein: CASSGRGYGYTF

V gene: TRBV2
D gene: -
clone size: -
J gene: TRBJ2-7
CDR3 DNA: TGTGCCAGTCAGGATAGGCGGGCCAACTACGAGCAGTACTTC
CDR3 protein: CASQDRRANYEQYF

V gene: TRBV15
D gene: -
clone size: -
J gene: TRBJ1-6
CDR3 DNA: TGTGCCACCAGCAGAGATGCGGGGCTCGTGGGTCCCAACTATAATTCACCCCTCCACTTT
CDR3 protein: CATSRDAGLVGPNYNSPLHF

V gene: TRBV9
D gene: TRBD2
clone size: -
J gene: TRBJ2-2
CDR3 DNA: TGTGCCAGCAGCGTAGAAGGACTAGCGGCGAACACCGGGGAGCTGTTTTTT
CDR3 protein: CASSVEGLAANTGELFF

V gene: TRBV27
D gene: TRBD1
clone size: -
J gene: TRBJ2-1
CDR3 DNA: TGTGCCAGCAGAGAAAGGGACAGGCCGTACAATGAGCAGTTCTTC
CDR3 protein: CASRERDRPYNEQFF

V gene: TRBV2
D gene: -
clone size: once
J gene: TRBJ1-5
CDR3 DNA: TGTGCCAGCAGTGGCCAGGTTCAGCCCCAGCATTTT
CDR3 protein: CASSGQVQPQHF

V gene: TRBV9
D gene: TRBD2
clone size: -
J gene: TRBJ2-3
CDR3 DNA: TGTGCCAGCAGCGTAGAAGCGGGGGACTCCACAGATACGCAGTATTTT
CDR3 protein: CASSVEAGDSTDTQYF

V gene: TRBV18
D gene: -
clone size: -
J gene: TRBJ1-2
CDR3 DNA: TGTGCCAGCTCACCACGCGAAGACTATGGCTACACCTTC
CDR3 protein: CASSPREDYGYTF

V gene: TRBV7-6
D gene: -
clone size: -
J gene: TRBJ2-7
CDR3 DNA: TGTGCCAGCAGCTCGCAACCGGGACACCAGTCCTACGAGCAGTACTTC
CDR3 protein: CASSSQPGHQSYEQYF

V gene: TRBV6-5
D gene: -
clone size: -
J gene: TRBJ2-2
CDR3 DNA: TGTGCCAGCAGTTACTCGGAGGCAGCTCACACCGGGGAGCTGTTTTTT
CDR3 protein: CASSYSEAAHTGELFF

V gene: TRBV10-2
D gene: -
clone size: once
J gene: TRBJ1-5
CDR3 DNA: TGCGCCAGCCTCCTACCAGGGGCGTACAATCAGCCCCAGCATTTT
CDR3 protein: CASLLPGAYNQPQHF

V gene: TRBV11-3
D gene: -
clone size: -
J gene: TRBJ1-5
CDR3 DNA: TGTGCCAGCAGCTTAGTTAGGGACTTGGACTCAAACAATCAGCCCCAGCATTTT
CDR3 protein: CASSLVRDLDSNNQPQHF

V gene: TRBV7-9
D gene: TRBD2
clone size: -
J gene: TRBJ2-1
CDR3 DNA: TGTGCCAGCAGCGCCCGGGACTACGGCAATGAGCAGTTCTTC
CDR3 protein: CASSARDYGNEQFF

V gene: TRBV19
D gene: TRBD1
clone size: -
J gene: TRBJ1-6
CDR3 DNA: TGTGCCAGTAGTATAGATTCGGCAGGGGGCCTCCGAATGGATTCACCCCTCCACTTT
CDR3 protein: CASSIDSAGGLRMDSPLHF

V gene: TRBV14
D gene: TRBD2
clone size: -
J gene: TRBJ2-7
CDR3 DNA: TGTGCCAGCAGCCAACACGAGCGGGGCGGCGACGAGCAGTACTTC
CDR3 protein: CASSQHERGGDEQYF